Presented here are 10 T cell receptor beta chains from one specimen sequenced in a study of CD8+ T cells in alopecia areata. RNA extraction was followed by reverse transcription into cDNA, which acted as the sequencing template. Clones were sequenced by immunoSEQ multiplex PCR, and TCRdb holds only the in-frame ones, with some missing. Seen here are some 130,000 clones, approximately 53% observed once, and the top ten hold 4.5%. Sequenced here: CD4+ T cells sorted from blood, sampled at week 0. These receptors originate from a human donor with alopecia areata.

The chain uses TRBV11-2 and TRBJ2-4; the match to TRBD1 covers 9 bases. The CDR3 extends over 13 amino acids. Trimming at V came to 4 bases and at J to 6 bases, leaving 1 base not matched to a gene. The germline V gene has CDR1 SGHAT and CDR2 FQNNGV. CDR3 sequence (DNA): TGTGCCAGCAGCTCGGGACAGGGAAACATTCAGTACTTC. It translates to CASSSGQGNIQYF.

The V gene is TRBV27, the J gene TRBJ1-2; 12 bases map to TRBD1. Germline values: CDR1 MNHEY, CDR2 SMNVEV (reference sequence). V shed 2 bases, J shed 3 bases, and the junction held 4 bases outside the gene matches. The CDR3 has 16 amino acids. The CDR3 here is CASSLTGTGGHYGYTF. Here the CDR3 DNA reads TGTGCCAGCAGTTTAACCGGGACAGGGGGCCACTATGGCTACACCTTC.

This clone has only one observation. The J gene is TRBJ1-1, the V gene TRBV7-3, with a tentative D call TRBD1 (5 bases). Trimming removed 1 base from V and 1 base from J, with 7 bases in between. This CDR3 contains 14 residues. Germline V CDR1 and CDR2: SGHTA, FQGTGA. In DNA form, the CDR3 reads TGTGCCAGCAGCTTAAGTCAGGGGAACACTGAAGCTTTCTTT. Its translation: CASSLSQGNTEAFF.

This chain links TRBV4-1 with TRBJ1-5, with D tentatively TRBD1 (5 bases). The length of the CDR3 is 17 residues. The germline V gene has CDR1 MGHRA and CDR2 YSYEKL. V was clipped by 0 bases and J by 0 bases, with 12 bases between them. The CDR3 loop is CASSQEYRTYSNQPQHF. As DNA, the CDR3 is TGCGCCAGCAGCCAAGAATATAGGACATATAGCAATCAGCCCCAGCATTTT.

The CDR3, as DNA: TGTGCCAGCAGCTTCACTAGCGGGAACTACGAGCAGTACTTC. It codes for CASSFTSGNYEQYF. The chain uses TRBV7-2 and TRBJ2-7; 10 bases fit TRBD2. CDR1 is SGHTA, CDR2 FQGNSA, per germline. This CDR3 has 14 residues. V trimming: 3 bases; J trimming: 3 bases; junction bases outside the gene matches: 2. The whole variable domain, remainder taken from reference TRBV7-2 and TRBJ2-7, is GAGVSQSPSNKVTEKGKDVELRCDPISGHTALYWYRQSLGQGLEFLIYFQGNSAPDKSGLPSDRFSAERTGGSVSTLTIQRTQQEDSAVYLCASSFTSGNYEQYFGPGTRLTVT.

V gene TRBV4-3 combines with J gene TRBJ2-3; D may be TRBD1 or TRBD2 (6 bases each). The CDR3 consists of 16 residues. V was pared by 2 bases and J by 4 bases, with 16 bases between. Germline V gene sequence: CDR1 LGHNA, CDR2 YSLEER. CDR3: CASSQSGGPVPDTQYF. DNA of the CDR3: TGCGCCAGCAGCCAATCCGGGGGCCCCGTCCCAGATACGCAGTATTTT.

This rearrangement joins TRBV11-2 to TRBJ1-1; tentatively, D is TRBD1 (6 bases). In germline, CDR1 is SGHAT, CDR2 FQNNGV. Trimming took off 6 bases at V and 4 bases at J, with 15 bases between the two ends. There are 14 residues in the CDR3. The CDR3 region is CASRPLTGRTEAFF. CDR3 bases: TGTGCCAGCAGACCCCTGACAGGTCGCACTGAAGCTTTCTTT.

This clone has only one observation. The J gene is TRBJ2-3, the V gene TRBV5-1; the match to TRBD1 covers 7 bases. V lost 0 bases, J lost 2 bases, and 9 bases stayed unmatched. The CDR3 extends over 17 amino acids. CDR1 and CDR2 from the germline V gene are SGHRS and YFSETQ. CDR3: CASSLARDSEDTDTQYF. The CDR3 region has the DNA TGCGCCAGCAGCTTGGCCCGGGACAGCGAAGACACAGATACGCAGTATTTT.

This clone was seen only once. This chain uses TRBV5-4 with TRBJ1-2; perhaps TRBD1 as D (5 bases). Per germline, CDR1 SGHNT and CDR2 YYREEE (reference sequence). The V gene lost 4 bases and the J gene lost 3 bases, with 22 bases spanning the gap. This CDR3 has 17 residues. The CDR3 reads CASSPGAGQTQYYGYTF. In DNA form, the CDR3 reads TGTGCCAGCAGCCCTGGGGCAGGCCAAACACAATACTATGGCTACACCTTC.

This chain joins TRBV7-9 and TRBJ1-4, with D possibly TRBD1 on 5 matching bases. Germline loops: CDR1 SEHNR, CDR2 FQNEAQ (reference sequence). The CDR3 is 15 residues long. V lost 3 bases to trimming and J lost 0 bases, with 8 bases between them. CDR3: CASSFTGATNEKLFF. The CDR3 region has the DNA TGTGCCAGCAGCTTTACAGGTGCAACTAATGAAAAACTGTTTTTT.